This T cell receptor (beta chain) was recovered during a study of blood T cell repertoires in COVID-19. On the study more broadly: Collection of acute and convalescent COVID-19 samples took place in the United States, Italy and Spain. Sample material is recorded as cDNA or gDNA derived from T cells, B-cell-depleted T cells, or PBMCs.

J gave up 4 bases and V 1 base, and 8 bases lay outside the gene matches. This CDR3 has 17 residues. Per the germline V gene, CDR1 is SGHTA and CDR2 is FQGNSA. In the original workflow: Reference gene primers were amplified, and this amplification served to estimate nucleated cell counts. Sequencing was performed with immunoSEQ multiplex PCR; in TCRdb, only in-frame clones are kept and a portion is missing. V and J calls and clone size are copied from that table; D and trimming were computed from the DNA. Here the sample spans 250,000 to 300,000 clones, roughly 90% being singletons. This clonotype was obtained from a woman aged 45-60 years who had recovered from COVID-19. The chain couples TRBV7-2 to TRBJ2-7, with TRBD2 matching 12 bases. What was sequenced was peripheral blood. CDR3 DNA: TGTGCCAGCAGCTTAGGACTAGCGGGGGCACGGAGTTACGAGCAGTACTTC. This codes for CASSLGLAGARSYEQYF.